Below are 20 T cell receptor beta chains sequenced from a single sample in a study of blood T cell repertoires in COVID-19. Data came from immunoSEQ multiplex PCR; TCRdb stores just in-frame clones and leaves some out. This repertoire shows under 150,000 clones, 75% to 85% found once; its top ten account for 4.5%. Material for sequencing was peripheral blood. The source of these receptors is a woman over 75 with active or convalescent COVID-19.

The chain recombines TRBV6-1 with TRBJ1-5, with 10 positions matching TRBD1. This CDR3 has 16 amino acids. Germline V gene sequence: CDR1 MNHNS, CDR2 SASEGT. V shed 4 bases, J shed 5 bases, and the junction held 8 bases outside the gene matches. CDR3 protein: CASSGDRTGGDQPQHF. The CDR3 DNA reads as TGTGCCAGCAGTGGAGACAGGACAGGGGGTGATCAGCCCCAGCATTTT.

The chain links TRBV30 to TRBJ2-1; 9 bases map to TRBD1. The CDR3 is made up of 14 amino acids. CDR1 and CDR2 from the germline V gene are GTSNPN and SVGIG (reference sequence). V gave up 5 bases and J gave up 7 bases; unmatched junction bases: 9. CDR3 region: CAWGPGQGANEQFF. The CDR3 coding sequence is TGTGCCTGGGGGCCGGGACAGGGAGCGAATGAGCAGTTCTTC.

The rearrangement uses TRBV3-1 (or the pseudogene TRBV3-2) and TRBJ2-2; D perhaps matches TRBD1 (6 bases). Germline CDR1 is LGHDT and CDR2 is YNNKEL (reference sequence). V was trimmed by 1 base and J by 4 bases, leaving 7 bases between them. The CDR3 loop spans 14 amino acids. The CDR3 is CASSQGGLTGELFF. Here the CDR3 DNA reads TGTGCCAGCAGCCAAGGGGGGCTCACCGGGGAGCTGTTTTTT.

This clone has a handful of counts. CDR3 bases: TGTGCCAGCAGCTTGATGGCAGGAAAATTGAACACTGAAGCTTTCTTT. Translating it yields CASSLMAGKLNTEAFF. The chain combines TRBV5-6 with TRBJ1-1; D is undetermined. V dropped 1 base and J dropped 0 bases, with 13 bases sitting between them. The CDR3 length is 16 residues. Germline CDR1 reads SGHDT; CDR2 reads YYEEEE.

This chain joins TRBV3-1 (or the pseudogene TRBV3-2) and TRBJ2-3, with a possible D match to TRBD1 (6 bases). Deletions cut 1 base from V and 4 bases from J, with 18 bases between. This CDR3 contains 17 residues. Germline CDR1 is LGHDT and CDR2 is YNNKEL (reference sequence). CDR3 in amino acids: CASSQVRQGPRPDTQYF. The CDR3 nucleotides are TGTGCCAGCAGCCAAGTTCGGCAGGGGCCGCGGCCAGATACGCAGTATTTT.

J is TRBJ1-6 and V is TRBV4-2; D uncertain. The V end lost 4 bases, the J end lost 0 bases, and 22 bases lay between the germline ends. This CDR3 is 20 amino acids long. The germline V gene encodes CDR1 LGHNA and CDR2 YNFKEQ. The CDR3 DNA reads as TGTGCCAGCAGCCCGACCGAGCACCGACGGGGAAGCTCCTATAATTCACCCCTCCACTTT. Protein sequence: CASSPTEHRRGSSYNSPLHF.

In this sample, this clone turned up a few times. The chain joins TRBV5-6 to TRBJ2-5, with 12 bases identical to TRBD1. The CDR3 contains 16 residues. CDR1 SGHDT and CDR2 YYEEEE come from the germline V gene. The J segment lost 5 bases and the V segment lost 4 bases, leaving 9 bases of the junction unmatched. CDR3 protein: CASSRPGTGGLETQYF. CDR3 nucleotides: TGTGCCAGCAGCCGCCCCGGGACAGGGGGCTTGGAGACCCAGTACTTC.

This clone was seen just once. Its ends do not fully match the called genes, so a read error is possible. This chain links TRBV7-7 with TRBJ2-3, with D tentatively TRBD2 (5 bases). The germline V gene has CDR1 SSHAT and CDR2 FNYEAQ (reference sequence). The CDR3 length is 14 residues. Here the CDR3 reads CASSSHRGSDTQYF. The CDR3 bases are TGTGCTAGCAGCTCTCACCGCGGGTCAGATACGCAGTATTTT.

The CDR3 loop reads CASSEGPGGNNQPQHF. CDR3 sequence (DNA): TGTGCCAGCAGCGAAGGGCCGGGGGGGAACAATCAGCCCCAGCATTTT. The V and J genes are TRBV11-2 and TRBJ1-5; TRBD1 might be the D (5 bases). The ends were cut back, 5 bases at V and 3 bases at J, with 17 bases in the middle. This CDR3 comprises 16 residues. The germline V gene encodes CDR1 SGHAT and CDR2 FQNNGV.

The chain is built from TRBV14 and TRBJ1-4, with 7 bases that match TRBD1. Germline CDR1 SGHDN, CDR2 FVKESK. The CDR3 is made up of 14 amino acids. With 4 bases clipped from V and 9 bases from J, the junction kept 8 bases outside the gene matches. CDR3 loop: CASSLRQGKKKLFF. The CDR3 DNA sequence: TGTGCCAGCAGCCTGAGACAGGGCAAGAAAAAACTGTTTTTT.

The chain is built from TRBV6-6 and TRBJ2-7; D might be TRBD1 (5 bases). The CDR3 spans 13 residues. Trimming left V 4 bases short and J 3 bases short, with 10 bases between. Germline-derived CDR1 and CDR2 are MNHNY and SVGAGI (reference sequence). The CDR3: CASSLSGRYEQYF. In nucleotides, the CDR3 is TGTGCCAGCAGTTTGTCAGGGCGCTACGAGCAGTACTTC.

The chain combines TRBV4-3 with TRBJ2-5, with D perhaps matching TRBD1 (6 bases). The germline CDR1 and CDR2 sequences are LGHNA and YSLEER. The CDR3 length is 14 residues. V lost 4 bases and J 1 base, leaving 10 bases between the germline ends. CDR3 DNA: TGCGCCAGCAGCCCCGGACAGAGCCAAGAGACCCAGTACTTC. This codes for CASSPGQSQETQYF.

The chain has TRBV5-1 and TRBJ2-7, with TRBD2 identical over 7 bases. J was trimmed by 1 base and V by 4 bases; bases with no gene match: 8. The germline CDR1 and CDR2 sequences are SGHRS and YFSETQ. The CDR3 has 15 amino acids. The CDR3 DNA reads as TGCGCCAGCAGCGTTGGACTAGACCCTTCCTACGAGCAGTACTTC. Its translation: CASSVGLDPSYEQYF.

V usage is TRBV11-2 and J usage is TRBJ1-2, with TRBD1 matching over 7 bases. This CDR3 is built from 14 residues. After removal of 5 bases from V and 3 bases from J, the junction contained 6 bases not matched to a gene. Germline CDR1 and CDR2: SGHAT and FQNNGV. In nucleotides, the CDR3 is TGTGCCAGCAGCGGCCGGGACAGTGACTATGGCTACACCTTC. Residues: CASSGRDSDYGYTF.

The CDR3 loop reads CASSVGTTNEKLFF. The CDR3 DNA sequence: TGTGCCAGCAGCGTCGGGACAACTAATGAAAAACTGTTTTTT. The chain couples TRBV9 to TRBJ1-4, with D hard to call. Deletions cut 2 bases from V and 0 bases from J, with 5 bases between. CDR1 is SGDLS, CDR2 YYNGEE, per germline. This CDR3 has 14 residues.

V and J are TRBV6-5 and TRBJ1-1; tentative D call: TRBD1 (5 bases). This CDR3 contains 13 residues. Germline CDR1 and CDR2: MNHEY and SVGAGI. With 7 bases removed from V and 4 bases from J, the gap between germline ends came to 13 bases. CDR3 sequence: CASKDSSGTEAFF. The CDR3, as DNA: TGTGCCAGCAAAGACAGCTCGGGCACTGAAGCTTTCTTT.

V usage is TRBV29-1 and J usage is TRBJ2-2, with 7 nucleotides matching TRBD2. In germline, CDR1 is SQVTM, CDR2 ANQGSEA. The CDR3 is 14 amino acids. Trimming cost V 0 bases and J 6 bases; bases outside gene matches: 4. The CDR3 region has the DNA TGCAGCGTTGAAGATCATGGGGGGGCCGGGGAGCTGTTTTTT. It yields the protein CSVEDHGGAGELFF.

The chain uses TRBV23-1 and TRBJ1-3, with 7 bases fitting TRBD1. TRBV23-1 is treated as an ORF (open reading frame) with a function not yet certain. V was clipped by 5 bases and J by 6 bases; unmatched bases: 25. The CDR3 is 20 amino acids. CDR3 amino acids: CASSTPVVGQERLCENTIYF. DNA of the CDR3: TGCGCCAGCAGTACCCCGGTCGTCGGACAGGAGCGTCTCTGTGAAAACACCATATATTTT.

This clone was seen a few times. The chain couples TRBV5-1 to TRBJ1-5; 7 nucleotides align to TRBD1. Germline lookup yields CDR1 SGHRS and CDR2 YFSETQ. CDR3 length: 16 amino acids. The V gene end was trimmed by 1 base and the J gene end by 6 bases; junction bases not matched to a gene: 10. The CDR3 spells CASSLYPRQGGQPQHF. CDR3 coding DNA: TGCGCCAGCAGCTTGTATCCACGACAGGGCGGTCAGCCCCAGCATTTT.

This clone was recorded a few times. This rearrangement joins TRBV5-4 to TRBJ1-2; weak D call: TRBD1 (5 bases). The CDR3 has 19 residues. The germline V gene encodes CDR1 SGHNT and CDR2 YYREEE (reference sequence). V lost 4 bases, J lost 4 bases, and 29 bases lay in between. CDR3 amino acids: CASSITTGVQVGLIYGYTF. CDR3 sequence (DNA): TGTGCCAGCAGCATAACTACGGGCGTACAGGTCGGGTTGATCTATGGCTACACCTTC.